The 21 T cell receptor beta chains below all came from one sample that was sequenced in a study of T cell repertoires in cytomegalovirus infection. TCRdb re-derived calls from the reads in MiXCR, one entry per CDR3 protein. The sample lists hundreds of thousands of distinct CDR3 sequences, around a third occurring once. No cognate antigen is known for these TCRs. The starting material was cultured CD8+ T cells from PBMCs, obtained from culture after CMV antigen stimulation. These receptors all stem from a human donor in good health (CMV status not recorded). Some clones in this sample may be carry-over from other donors' samples.

The rearrangement uses TRBV11-2 and TRBJ2-1; D ambiguous. The CDR3 runs to 18 residues. V was pared by 3 bases and J by 2 bases, with 20 bases between. CDR1 is SGHAT, CDR2 FQNNGV, per germline. DNA for the CDR3: TGTGCCAGCAGCTTGACTCGGTTGTATGACCTGACCTACAATGAGCAGTTCTTC. It translates to CASSLTRLYDLTYNEQFF. Complete variable domain (other parts from reference TRBV11-2 and TRBJ2-1): EAGVAQSPRYKIIEKRQSVAFWCNPISGHATLYWYQQILGQGPKLLIQFQNNGVVDDSQLPKDRFSAERLKGVDSTLKIQPAKLEDSAVYLCASSLTRLYDLTYNEQFFGPGTRLTVL.

This chain joins TRBV20-1 and TRBJ2-1; D is uncertain. Between the trimmed V and J ends, which lost 0 bases and 0 bases, there was a span of 9 bases. The CDR3 spans 15 residues. Germline CDR1 is DFQATT and CDR2 is SNEGSKA (reference sequence). Written as DNA, the CDR3 is TGCAGTGCTAGAGATCCGGGCTTCTCCTACAATGAGCAGTTCTTC. Its protein is CSARDPGFSYNEQFF.

The chain recombines TRBV4-1 with TRBJ2-7; possibly TRBD2 for D (5 bases). V lost 0 bases and J lost 4, with 13 bases in between. CDR3 length: 15 amino acids. The germline gives CDR1 MGHRA, CDR2 YSYEKL. The CDR3, as DNA: TGCGCCAGCAGCCAAGATGAGCTAGCCCGGTACGAGCAGTACTTC. It encodes CASSQDELARYEQYF.

The table lists this clonotype with many counts. The chain is built from TRBV7-9 and TRBJ1-5, with D hard to call. CDR3 length: 13 residues. Trimming stripped 1 base from V and 6 bases from J, with 7 bases between. CDR1 SEHNR and CDR2 FQNEAQ come from the germline V gene (reference sequence). The CDR3: CASSLDVGQPQHF. CDR3 coding DNA: TGTGCCAGCAGCTTAGATGTTGGTCAGCCCCAGCATTTT.

The chain uses TRBV29-1 and TRBJ2-3, with D perhaps TRBD1 (6 bases). V was clipped by 4 bases and J by 1 base, with 18 bases between them. Germline CDR1 and CDR2: SQVTM and ANQGSEA. The CDR3 spans 16 residues. The CDR3 loop reads CSVAGTHRDGTDTQYF. CDR3 in DNA: TGCAGCGTTGCGGGGACCCACAGGGACGGCACAGATACGCAGTATTTT.

The J gene is TRBJ2-1, the V gene TRBV7-9; D remains ambiguous. Deletions cut 7 bases from V and 8 bases from J, with 15 bases between. CDR3 length equals 13 residues. Germline V lookup: CDR1 SEHNR, CDR2 FQNEAQ (reference sequence). The CDR3 loop is CASTLDLRDEQFF. The DNA of the CDR3 is TGTGCCAGCACCCTGGACCTCCGGGATGAGCAGTTCTTC.

V usage is TRBV7-2 and J usage is TRBJ2-1; possibly TRBD2 for D (6 bases). The CDR3 length is 20 residues. Germline assignment: CDR1 SGHTA and CDR2 FQGNSA. V shed 1 base and J shed 0 bases, with 22 bases lying between them. CDR3 in amino acids: CASSLEAGLWGDISYNEQFF. The CDR3 bases are TGTGCCAGCAGCTTAGAGGCAGGATTATGGGGGGATATCTCCTACAATGAGCAGTTCTTC.

The chain is built from TRBV12-3 or TRBV12-4 and TRBJ1-2; D might be TRBD1 (5 bases). V was pared by 7 bases and J by 3 bases, with 12 bases between. The CDR3 spans 13 residues. In DNA form, the CDR3 reads TGTGCCAGCACCATGGGGACCCACTATGGCTACACCTTC. Protein: CASTMGTHYGYTF.

The rearrangement links TRBV6-8 to TRBJ1-5, with 7 bases that match TRBD1. The J segment lost 6 bases and the V segment lost 7 bases, leaving 3 bases of the junction unmatched. CDR3 size: 12 residues. CDR1 MNHGY and CDR2 SAAAGT come from the germline V gene. The CDR3: CASTGGSQPQHF. In DNA, the CDR3 is TGTGCCAGCACAGGGGGTTCTCAGCCCCAGCATTTT.

This clonotype came up a few times. The chain is built from TRBV27 and TRBJ1-2, with D unresolved. Germline CDR1 is MNHEY and CDR2 is SMNVEV (reference sequence). This CDR3 spans 14 amino acids. V lost 4 bases to trimming and J lost 6 bases, with 15 bases between them. The CDR3 DNA is TGTGCCAGCAGTTGGACGGGGTTAGGCGATGGCTACACCTTC. Translation gives CASSWTGLGDGYTF.

V is TRBV4-2 and J is TRBJ1-5, with 7 nucleotides matching TRBD1. CDR3 length: 18 amino acids. The V and J ends lost 0 bases and 4 bases, in that order; junction bases with no gene match: 12. The germline V gene encodes CDR1 LGHNA and CDR2 YNFKEQ. The CDR3 DNA reads TGTGCCAGCAGCCAAGACCACTTGCGACAGGGTGGTAATCAGCCCCAGCATTTT. Its translation: CASSQDHLRQGGNQPQHF.

This clonotype appeared many times. The chain couples TRBV12-3 or TRBV12-4 to TRBJ2-3, with D unclear. The CDR3 is 12 residues long. V lost 6 bases, J lost 6 bases, and 10 bases lay in between. This CDR3 is CASSPVSDTQYF. CDR3 DNA: TGTGCCAGCAGCCCAGTTTCGGATACGCAGTATTTT.

This clonotype was picked up a small number of times. The chain carries TRBV27 and TRBJ1-5; 12 bases map to TRBD1. The CDR3 is made up of 15 amino acids. Germline CDR1 is MNHEY and CDR2 is SMNVEV (reference sequence). V dropped 3 bases and J dropped 7; count of bases not matched to a gene: 4. CDR3 protein: CASSLSGTGGQPQHF. The CDR3 region has the DNA TGTGCCAGCAGTTTGTCCGGGACAGGGGGCCAGCCCCAGCATTTT.

The chain combines TRBV6-6 with TRBJ2-5; unclear D gene. Between the trimmed V and J ends, which lost 0 bases and 2 bases, there was a span of 7 bases. The CDR3 totals 14 residues. Germline V lookup: CDR1 MNHNY, CDR2 SVGAGI (reference sequence). Here the CDR3 DNA reads TGTGCCAGCAGTTACTCAAGGGTGCAAGAGACCCAGTACTTC. Amino acids: CASSYSRVQETQYF.

This rearrangement joins TRBV27 to TRBJ1-1; D is perhaps TRBD1 (6 bases). The V and J ends lost 4 bases and 5 bases respectively, with 11 bases between them. This CDR3 is 13 amino acids long. The germline V gene encodes CDR1 MNHEY and CDR2 SMNVEV (reference sequence). CDR3 amino acids: CASSWGARTEAFF. As DNA, the CDR3 is TGTGCCAGCAGTTGGGGGGCCAGGACTGAAGCTTTCTTT.

This clonotype was picked up a small number of times. The V gene is TRBV9, the J gene TRBJ2-7; 8 nucleotides match TRBD2. V lost 3 bases, J lost 0 bases, and 2 bases stayed unmatched. Per the germline V gene, CDR1 is SGDLS and CDR2 is YYNGEE. The CDR3 length is 14 residues. CDR3 sequence (DNA): TGTGCCAGCAGCGGACTAGCGAACTCCTACGAGCAGTACTTC. Its protein product is CASSGLANSYEQYF.

The V and J genes are TRBV6-1 and TRBJ2-1, with TRBD1 matching over 9 bases. The CDR3 extends over 13 amino acids. J was trimmed by 3 bases and V by 9 bases; bases with no gene match: 3. CDR1 is MNHNS and CDR2 is SASEGT in the germline V gene. The CDR3 sequence: CASGQGFYNEQFF. The CDR3 coding sequence is TGTGCCAGTGGACAGGGGTTCTACAATGAGCAGTTCTTC.

This clonotype was picked up many times. The chain combines TRBV7-2 with TRBJ2-1; 11 bases line up with TRBD2. CDR3 size: 15 residues. Germline CDR1 SGHTA, CDR2 FQGNSA. V lost 7 bases to trimming and J lost 4 bases; unmatched junction nucleotides: 6. DNA of the CDR3: TGTGCCAGCACCAGAACTAGCGGGGGTTACAATGAGCAGTTCTTC. It translates to CASTRTSGGYNEQFF.

The genes are TRBV5-5 and TRBJ1-1, with D perhaps matching TRBD1 (6 bases). Germline-derived CDR1 and CDR2 are SGHKS and YYEKEE (reference sequence). This CDR3 is 16 amino acids long. Trimming removed 0 bases at V and 6 bases at J, with 18 bases between. The CDR3 loop is CASSLAKDGGRAEAFF. In DNA, the CDR3 is TGTGCCAGCAGCTTGGCCAAGGATGGGGGGCGGGCTGAAGCTTTCTTT. Supplemented by reference TRBV5-5 and TRBJ1-1, the full variable domain reads DAGVTQSPTHLIKTRGQQVTLRCSPISGHKSVSWYQQVLGQGPQFIFQYYEKEERGRGNFPDRFSARQFPNYSSELNVNALLLGDSALYLCASSLAKDGGRAEAFFGQGTRLTVV.

This clonotype was detected ten times or more. The gene calls are TRBV11-1 and TRBJ1-6; tentatively, D is TRBD1 (5 bases). In germline, CDR1 is SGHAT, CDR2 FQDESV (reference sequence). This CDR3 is built from 14 residues. V gave up 8 bases and J gave up 10 bases, with 18 bases separating them. CDR3 protein: CASRHGRARSPLHF. CDR3 bases: TGTGCCAGCCGGCACGGCAGGGCCCGGTCACCCCTCCACTTT.

This clonotype was seen a handful of times. The chain couples TRBV7-9 to TRBJ2-7; D might be TRBD1 or TRBD2, each matching 6 bases. The V end was cut by 5 bases, the J end by 2 bases, with 10 bases between. The CDR3 is 13 residues long. Germline CDR1 is SEHNR and CDR2 is FQNEAQ (reference sequence). The CDR3 loop is CASSRGPPYEQYF. In DNA form, the CDR3 reads TGTGCCAGCAGCCGGGGGCCCCCCTACGAGCAGTACTTC.